This TCR beta chain was documented in a study of OX40 agonist ivuxolimab in advanced cancers. Notes on this clone: Its target is not known.

Here immunoSEQ multiplex PCR was the method, and the copy in TCRdb shows in-frame clones only, minus some. The repertoire includes fewer than 100,000 clones, roughly 91% of them detected once, and about 0.35% sits in the top ten. General study results and limits: At 0.1-3.0 mg/kg, partial responders had clonal expansion among the lowest observed.

The CDR3 covers 12 residues. Trimming took 2 bases from V and 8 from J, leaving 9 bases between them. Germline-derived CDR1 and CDR2 are MNHEY and SVGAGI. The chain joins TRBV6-5 to TRBJ1-1; D call uncertain. This receptor was identified in an adult with an advanced solid tumor such as melanoma, head and neck, liver or kidney cancer. Sequenced material: CD4+ or CD8+ T cells sorted from blood, taken in a trial of the OX40 agonist ivuxolimab. The CDR3: CASSYAGKEAFF. Here the CDR3 DNA reads TGTGCCAGCAGTTACGCCGGGAAGGAAGCTTTCTTT.